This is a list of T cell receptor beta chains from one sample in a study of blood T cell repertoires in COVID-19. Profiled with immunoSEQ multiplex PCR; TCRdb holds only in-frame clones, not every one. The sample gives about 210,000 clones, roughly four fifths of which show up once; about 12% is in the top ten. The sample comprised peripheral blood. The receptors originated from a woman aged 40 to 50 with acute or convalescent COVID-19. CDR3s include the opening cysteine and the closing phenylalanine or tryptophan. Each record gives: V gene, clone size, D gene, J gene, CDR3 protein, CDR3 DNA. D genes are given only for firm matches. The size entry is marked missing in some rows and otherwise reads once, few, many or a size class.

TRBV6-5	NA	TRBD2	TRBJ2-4	CASRGGSGTKNIQYF	TGTGCCAGCCGCGGGGGGTCGGGGACCAAAAACATTCAGTACTTC
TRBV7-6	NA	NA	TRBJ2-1	CASSLRQYNEQFF	TGTGCCAGCAGCCTACGACAGTACAATGAGCAGTTCTTC
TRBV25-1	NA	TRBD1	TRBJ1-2	CASSESRTGYGYTF	TGTGCCAGCAGTGAATCCCGGACAGGGTATGGCTACACCTTC
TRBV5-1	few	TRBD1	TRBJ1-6	CASSPRTGENSPLHF	TGCGCCAGCAGCCCGCGGACAGGGGAAAATTCACCCCTCCACTTT
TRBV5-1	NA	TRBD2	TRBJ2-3	CASSPGLAGKSTDTQYF	TGCGCCAGCAGCCCAGGACTAGCGGGAAAAAGCACAGATACGCAGTATTTT
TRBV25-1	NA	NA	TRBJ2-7	CASSDSYEQYF	TGTGCCAGCAGTGACAGCTACGAGCAGTACTTC
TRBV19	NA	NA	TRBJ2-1	CASSIESRNEQFF	TGTGCCAGTAGTATAGAGTCACGGAATGAGCAGTTCTTC
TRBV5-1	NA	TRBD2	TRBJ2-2	CASSPIGGGAVTGELFF	TGCGCCAGCAGCCCCATTGGCGGGGGGGCGGTCACCGGGGAGCTGTTTTTT
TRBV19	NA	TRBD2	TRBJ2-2	CASTPPSGGPGTGELFF	TGTGCCAGTACCCCGCCTAGCGGGGGCCCCGGGACCGGGGAGCTGTTTTTT
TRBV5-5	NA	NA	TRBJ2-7	CASSAATSYEQYF	TGTGCCAGCAGCGCCGCTACTTCCTACGAGCAGTACTTC
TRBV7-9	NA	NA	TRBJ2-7	CASSLILRDTEQYF	TGTGCCAGCAGCTTAATTTTGAGGGACACTGAGCAGTACTTC
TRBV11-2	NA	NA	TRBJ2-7	CASRTSPGGSSVPYF	TGTGCCAGCAGAACATCACCGGGGGGCTCTAGTGTGCCGTACTTC
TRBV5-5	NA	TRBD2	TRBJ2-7	CASRLSSGNSYEQYF	TGTGCCAGCCGTCTCTCTAGCGGGAACAGCTACGAGCAGTACTTC
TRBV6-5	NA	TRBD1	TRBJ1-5	CASRMTGYNQPQHF	TGTGCCAGCAGAATGACAGGGTACAATCAGCCCCAGCATTTT
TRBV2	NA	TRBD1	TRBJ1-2	CASSLGQGGYTF	TGTGCCAGCAGTCTGGGACAGGGTGGCTACACCTTC
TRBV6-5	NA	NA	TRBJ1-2	CASSYTTENYGYTF	TGTGCCAGCAGTTACACGACAGAGAACTATGGCTACACCTTC
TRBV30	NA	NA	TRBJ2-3	CAWSVGRTDTQYF	TGTGCCTGGAGTGTGGGGAGGACAGATACGCAGTATTTT
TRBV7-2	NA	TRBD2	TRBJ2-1	CASSKTSGNNEQFF	TGTGCCAGCAGTAAGACTAGCGGAAACAATGAGCAGTTCTTC
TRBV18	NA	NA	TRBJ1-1	CASSPYQLGDTEAFF	TGTGCCAGCTCACCTTACCAATTAGGGGACACTGAAGCTTTCTTT
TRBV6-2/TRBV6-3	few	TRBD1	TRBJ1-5	CASSYWQGADQPQHF	TGTGCCAGCAGTTATTGGCAGGGGGCAGATCAGCCCCAGCATTTT
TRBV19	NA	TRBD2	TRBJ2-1	CASSPGTSGRHYNEQFF	TGTGCCAGTAGTCCCGGGACTAGCGGGAGGCACTACAATGAGCAGTTCTTC
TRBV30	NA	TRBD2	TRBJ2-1	CAWSLGGGPYNEQFF	TGTGCCTGGAGCCTCGGGGGGGGGCCTTACAATGAGCAGTTCTTC
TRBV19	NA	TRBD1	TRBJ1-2	CASSTAGQGYGYTF	TGTGCCAGTAGTACCGCGGGACAGGGGTATGGCTACACCTTC
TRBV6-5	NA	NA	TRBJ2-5	CASSYAGGVGGETQYF	TGTGCCAGCAGTTACGCCGGAGGGGTGGGCGGCGAGACCCAGTACTTC
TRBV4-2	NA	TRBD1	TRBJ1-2	CASSQVRDRLGYTF	TGTGCCAGCAGCCAAGTTCGGGACAGGCTCGGCTACACCTTC
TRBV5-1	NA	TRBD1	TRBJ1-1	CASSTTGGITEAFF	TGCGCCAGCAGCACCACAGGGGGCATCACTGAAGCTTTCTTT
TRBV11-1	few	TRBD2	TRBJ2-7	CASSPPIAGVSYEQYF	TGTGCCAGCAGTCCTCCCATAGCGGGAGTCAGCTACGAGCAGTACTTC
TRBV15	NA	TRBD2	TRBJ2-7	CATSRPGLAGGPGEQYF	TGTGCCACCAGCAGACCGGGACTAGCGGGGGGGCCGGGCGAGCAGTACTTC
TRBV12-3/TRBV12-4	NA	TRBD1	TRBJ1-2	CASSRTGAGWTF	TGTGCCAGCAGCCGGACAGGGGCGGGGTGGACCTTC
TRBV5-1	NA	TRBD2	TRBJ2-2	CASRYNSGSGTGELFF	TGCGCCAGCAGATACAATAGCGGGAGCGGCACCGGGGAGCTGTTTTTT
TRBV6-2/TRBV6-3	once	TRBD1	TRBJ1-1	CASSDRGPSLPEAFF	TGTGCCAGCAGTGACAGGGGGCCATCACTACCTGAAGCTTTCTTT
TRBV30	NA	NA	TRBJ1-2	CAWSVTGIGYTF	TGTGCCTGGAGTGTTACCGGGATCGGCTACACCTTC
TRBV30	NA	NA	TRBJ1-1	CAASLNINTEAFF	TGTGCCGCCTCACTAAATATAAACACTGAAGCTTTCTTT
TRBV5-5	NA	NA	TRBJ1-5	CASRRGEGQPQHF	TGTGCCAGCCGCCGAGGGGAGGGTCAGCCCCAGCATTTT
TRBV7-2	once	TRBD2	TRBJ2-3	CASSPVSGGTDTQYF	TGTGCCAGCAGTCCCGTAAGCGGGGGTACAGATACGCAGTATTTT
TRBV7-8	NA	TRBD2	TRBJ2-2	CASSRDRTSSAGELFF	TGTGCCAGCAGCCGAGACCGGACTAGTTCGGCCGGGGAGCTGTTTTTT
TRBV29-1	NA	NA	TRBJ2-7	CSVRNLVDKIGYEQYF	TGCAGCGTTCGGAATTTGGTAGACAAAATCGGCTACGAGCAGTACTTC
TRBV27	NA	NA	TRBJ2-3	CASSTGGVNGDTQYF	TGTGCCAGCAGCACTGGGGGCGTCAATGGAGATACGCAGTATTTT
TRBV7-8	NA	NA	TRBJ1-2	CASTYRENYGYTF	TGTGCCAGCACGTATAGGGAGAACTATGGCTACACCTTC
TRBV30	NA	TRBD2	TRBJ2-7	CAWTTGGPYEQYF	TGTGCCTGGACCACGGGAGGTCCCTACGAGCAGTACTTC
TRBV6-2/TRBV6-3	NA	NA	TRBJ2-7	CASSDFYEQYF	TGTGCCAGCAGCGACTTCTACGAGCAGTACTTC
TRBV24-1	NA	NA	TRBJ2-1	CATSDPIRVDEQFF	TGTGCCACCAGTGATCCCATCAGGGTAGATGAGCAGTTCTTC
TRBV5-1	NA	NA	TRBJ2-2	CASSLGVTGELFF	TGCGCCAGCAGCTTGGGAGTCACCGGGGAGCTGTTTTTT
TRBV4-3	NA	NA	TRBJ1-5	CASSQDYGRDYQPQHF	TGCGCCAGCAGCCAAGATTATGGCAGGGACTATCAGCCCCAGCATTTT
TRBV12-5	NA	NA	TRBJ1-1	CASGLGTENTEAFF	TGTGCTAGTGGTTTGGGGACAGAGAACACTGAAGCTTTCTTT
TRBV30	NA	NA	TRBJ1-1	CAWSATRMDTEAFF	TGTGCCTGGAGCGCTACTCGAATGGACACTGAAGCTTTCTTT
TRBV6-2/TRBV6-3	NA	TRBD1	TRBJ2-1	CASSSGQGFINEQFF	TGTGCCAGCAGTTCCGGACAGGGGTTCATCAATGAGCAGTTCTTC
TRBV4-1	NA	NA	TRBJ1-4	CASRALSGQRNEKLFF	TGCGCCAGCAGGGCCCTTTCAGGACAGCGAAATGAAAAACTGTTTTTT
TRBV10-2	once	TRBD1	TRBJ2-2	CASIAGGLGTGELFF	TGCGCCAGCATCGCAGGGGGTTTAGGCACCGGGGAGCTGTTTTTT
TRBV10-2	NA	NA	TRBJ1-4	CASMGTPLLNEKLFF	TGCGCCAGCATGGGGACACCTCTGCTAAATGAAAAACTGTTTTTT
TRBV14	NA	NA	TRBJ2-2	CASSQDRGMGYTGELFF	TGTGCCAGCAGCCAAGATCGCGGCATGGGTTACACCGGGGAGCTGTTTTTT